Detailed here is one TCR beta chain. The entry originates in a study of cytotoxic CD8 clonotypes in ibrutinib-treated CLL. Study at large: There were 11 relapsed/refractory patients and around 15 treatment-naive patients, and fewer than 18 were IGHV unmutated. Patients attained 25 or so partial and 2 complete responses; at median about 74 months, around 15 remained remitted while around twelve progressed.

The germline gives CDR1 MNHEY, CDR2 SVGAGI. Trimming left V 7 bases short and J 1 base short, with 13 bases between. The CDR3 has 14 residues. With sequencing, the targeted depth ranged from 1 in 200,000 to 1 in 1 million T cells. The data were produced by immunoSEQ multiplex PCR, yet TCRdb's version contains in-frame clones alone and is incomplete. The profile covers some 200,000 clones, with 79% appearing a single time and approximately 10% taken by the ten largest. This sample comprised PBMCs, obtained after 12 months of ibrutinib treatment. The receptor comes from a human donor with chronic lymphocytic leukemia. This chain uses TRBV6-5 with TRBJ2-5; D remains ambiguous. The CDR3 reads CASKRSGFQETQYF. DNA for the CDR3: TGTGCCAGCAAAAGGTCAGGTTTCCAAGAGACCCAGTACTTC.